Shown below are 22 T cell receptor beta chains from a single sample sequenced in a study of blood T cell repertoires in COVID-19. Sequencing was performed with immunoSEQ multiplex PCR; in TCRdb, only in-frame clones are kept and a portion is missing. The sample has 200,000 to 250,000 clones; 86% are singletons. The sequenced material came from PBMCs or T cells enriched from blood (not recorded which). These receptors all stem from a woman aged 50 to 60 who had recovered from COVID-19.

V usage is TRBV28 and J usage is TRBJ1-5; D may be TRBD1 (5 bases). Germline-derived CDR1 and CDR2 are MDHEN and SYDVKM. The CDR3 covers 15 residues. V shed 6 bases and J shed 7 bases, with 19 bases lying between them. Here the CDR3 DNA reads TGTGCCAGCAGCTTTTCCACAGGTTATCGGCAGCCCCAGCATTTT. Residues: CASSFSTGYRQPQHF.

V is TRBV4-3 and J is TRBJ1-1; TRBD1 matches at 9 bases. The CDR3 contains 15 residues. Trimming removed 0 bases from V and 5 bases from J; junction bases left unmatched: 4. The germline V gene encodes CDR1 LGHNA and CDR2 YSLEER. The CDR3 protein is CASSQETGGWTEAFF. The CDR3 bases are TGCGCCAGCAGCCAAGAGACAGGGGGATGGACTGAAGCTTTCTTT.

The chain is built from TRBV27 and TRBJ2-5, with D possibly TRBD2 on 5 matching bases. Germline values: CDR1 MNHEY, CDR2 SMNVEV (reference sequence). The V end lost 2 bases, the J end lost 2 bases, and 15 bases lay between the germline ends. The CDR3 spans 16 residues. The CDR3 DNA reads as TGTGCCAGCAGTTTAATACCTATCCGGGGACAAGAGACCCAGTACTTC. It translates to CASSLIPIRGQETQYF.

The CDR3 reads CASSSPGYEQYF. For the CDR3, the DNA is TGTGCCAGCAGCTCTCCCGGGTACGAGCAGTACTTC. The V and J genes are TRBV7-2 and TRBJ2-7; D gene ambiguous. Germline lookup yields CDR1 SGHTA and CDR2 FQGNSA. This CDR3 comprises 12 residues. V was pared by 4 bases and J by 4 bases, with 8 bases between.

This chain links TRBV4-3 with TRBJ2-1; 7 bases align to TRBD1. Germline V gene data show CDR1 as LGHNA and CDR2 as YSLEER. The CDR3 has 14 residues. The J segment lost 6 bases and the V segment lost 4 bases, leaving 6 bases of the junction unmatched. The CDR3 DNA sequence: TGCGCCAGCAGCCTCGACAGGGTTGGCAATGAGCAGTTCTTC. It codes for CASSLDRVGNEQFF.

The chain joins TRBV7-2 to TRBJ1-1, with a possible D match to TRBD1 (5 bases). The germline V gene encodes CDR1 SGHTA and CDR2 FQGNSA. With 5 bases removed from V and 0 bases from J, the gap between germline ends came to 10 bases. This CDR3 is built from 14 residues. CDR3 coding DNA: TGTGCCAGCAGCCAGGGCATTCTGAACACTGAAGCTTTCTTT. Its translation is CASSQGILNTEAFF.

This clone was seen a handful of times. This sequence joins TRBV6-5 and TRBJ2-7; 8 bases agree with TRBD2. The trim removed 2 bases at V and 2 bases at J, leaving 5 bases unmatched. The CDR3 is 15 residues long. Germline CDR1 is MNHEY and CDR2 is SVGAGI. The CDR3 region is CASSYGTSGTYEQYF. CDR3 DNA sequence: TGTGCCAGCAGTTACGGCACTAGCGGTACCTACGAGCAGTACTTC.

The J gene is TRBJ2-7, the V gene TRBV7-8, with D maybe TRBD1 (6 bases). The germline gives CDR1 SGHVS, CDR2 FQNEAQ. Between the trimmed V and J ends, which lost 4 bases and 1 base, there was a span of 11 bases. CDR3 length: 14 residues. CDR3 sequence (DNA): TGTGCCAGCAGCTCGCGGACAGAATCCTACGAGCAGTACTTC. It yields the protein CASSSRTESYEQYF. Full variable domain (missing parts from reference TRBV7-8 and TRBJ2-7): GAGVSQSPRYKVAKRGQDVALRCDPISGHVSLFWYQQALGQGPEFLTYFQNEAQLDKSGLPSDRFFAERPEGSVSTLKIQRTQQEDSAVYLCASSSRTESYEQYFGPGTRLTVT.

The V gene is TRBV5-8, the J gene TRBJ1-1, with a weak D call TRBD1 (5 bases). In germline, CDR1 is SGHTS, CDR2 YDEGEE. This CDR3 is 13 amino acids long. V was shortened by 3 bases and J by 1 base, with 7 bases between the two germline ends. The CDR3 bases are TGTGCCAGCAGCTCCCAGGGGAACACTGAAGCTTTCTTT. Translating it yields CASSSQGNTEAFF.

This chain joins TRBV28 and TRBJ2-3, with 15 bases fitting TRBD2. V was pared by 6 bases and J by 0 bases, with 7 bases of the junction left unmatched. Germline lookup yields CDR1 MDHEN and CDR2 SYDVKM. The CDR3 sequence is 18 residues long. In DNA, the CDR3 is TGTGCCAGCAGACGAGGACTAGCGGGAGGGCCGAGCACAGATACGCAGTATTTT. Translated: CASRRGLAGGPSTDTQYF.

This chain joins TRBV6-2 or TRBV6-3 and TRBJ1-1; D remains ambiguous. This CDR3 spans 13 amino acids. V was pared by 4 bases and J by 4 bases, with 10 bases between. The germline gives CDR1 MNHEY, CDR2 SVGEGT. CDR3 bases: TGTGCCAGCAGTTTCGTCCGGGGCACTGAAGCTTTCTTT. Its protein product is CASSFVRGTEAFF.

The chain recombines TRBV7-2 with TRBJ1-2; D is undetermined. The CDR3 extends over 14 amino acids. CDR1 and CDR2 (germline): SGHTA, FQGNSA. The V end was cut by 1 base, the J end by 7 bases, with 13 bases between. CDR3 in DNA: TGTGCCAGCAGCTTAGTCGGACTGAAGGCTGGCTACACCTTC. Encoded protein: CASSLVGLKAGYTF.

This clone was detected a few times. The chain joins TRBV7-9 to TRBJ2-2, with D tentatively TRBD2 (6 bases). This CDR3 region has 14 residues. Germline V gene data show CDR1 as SEHNR and CDR2 as FQNEAQ (reference sequence). V lost 5 bases and J 7 bases, leaving 14 bases between the germline ends. CDR3 region: CASSQWGLVGELFF. Written as DNA, the CDR3 is TGTGCCAGCAGCCAATGGGGACTGGTCGGGGAGCTGTTTTTT.

Details on this clone: At one end the junction does not follow the germline gene, possibly because of a read error. V and J are TRBV5-5 and TRBJ1-2; D gene unclear. CDR1 SGHKS and CDR2 YYEKEE come from the germline V gene (reference sequence). The CDR3 has 13 residues. Here the CDR3 reads CASSLAVSYGYTF. As DNA, the CDR3 is TGTGCCAGCAGTTTGGCCGTGAGCTATGGCTACACCTTC.

The J gene is TRBJ2-1, the V gene TRBV7-9; no definite D call. V lost 3 bases and J 0 bases, leaving 9 bases between the germline ends. CDR3 length: 15 residues. Germline CDR1 and CDR2: SEHNR and FQNEAQ (reference sequence). CDR3 in DNA: TGTGCCAGCAGCTTCGATTATAGCTCCTACAATGAGCAGTTCTTC. Translating gives CASSFDYSSYNEQFF.

This sequence joins TRBV9 and TRBJ2-1; TRBD2 agrees at 9 bases. This CDR3 contains 16 residues. Germline trimming cut 3 bases from V and 4 bases from J; bases unmatched to any gene: 8. CDR1 is SGDLS and CDR2 is YYNGEE in the germline V gene. In DNA, the CDR3 is TGTGCCAGCAGCGCGGAGACTAGCGGTGGGTACAATGAGCAGTTCTTC. It specifies CASSAETSGGYNEQFF.

The V call is TRBV5-1, the J call TRBJ2-2; the match to TRBD1 covers 7 bases. Germline CDR1 SGHRS, CDR2 YFSETQ. This CDR3 has 15 residues. J was trimmed by 4 bases and V by 3 bases; bases with no gene match: 6. Here the CDR3 DNA reads TGCGCCAGCAGCTCGGACAGGCGCGTCACCGGGGAGCTGTTTTTT. It specifies CASSSDRRVTGELFF.

V is TRBV18 and J is TRBJ2-2, with TRBD2 as a possible D gene (5 bases). This CDR3 has 13 residues. V was cut by 5 bases and J by 6 bases, with 10 bases left in between. CDR1 and CDR2 from the germline V gene are KGHSH and LQKENI. The chain's CDR3 is CASSDQRAGELFF. The DNA of the CDR3 is TGTGCCAGCTCAGACCAGAGGGCCGGGGAGCTGTTTTTT.

This rearrangement joins TRBV12-3 or TRBV12-4 to TRBJ2-1; D is possibly TRBD1 (6 bases). Trimming cost V 6 bases and J 3 bases, with 9 bases left between them. The CDR3 sequence is 13 residues long. DNA of the CDR3: TGTGCCAGCAGCCCGACAGGCTACAATGAGCAGTTCTTC. It is translated as CASSPTGYNEQFF.

This clone came up many times. The rearrangement joins TRBV10-1 to TRBJ1-1, with TRBD1 matching over 8 bases. V was pared by 4 bases and J by 5 bases, with 6 bases of the junction left unmatched. The CDR3 totals 14 residues. Germline CDR1 reads WNHNN; CDR2 reads SYGVQD (reference sequence). CDR3 sequence reads: CASSGRQGRTEAFF. The CDR3 coding sequence is TGCGCCAGCAGTGGGAGACAGGGGCGTACTGAAGCTTTCTTT.

This chain links TRBV5-1 with TRBJ1-1; TRBD1 agrees at 7 bases. There are 15 residues in the CDR3. The V and J ends lost 5 bases and 2 bases, in that order; junction bases with no gene match: 9. CDR1 and CDR2 from the germline V gene are SGHRS and YFSETQ. CDR3 amino acids: CASRRGQNRNTEAFF. CDR3 nucleotide sequence: TGCGCCAGCAGGAGGGGACAGAACCGAAACACTGAAGCTTTCTTT.

This chain connects TRBV11-2 to TRBJ1-1, with TRBD1 as a possible D gene (5 bases). The CDR3 consists of 13 residues. Trimming removed 4 bases from V and 1 base from J, with 7 bases in between. The germline CDR1 and CDR2 sequences are SGHAT and FQNNGV. CDR3 amino acids: CASSWGGNTEAFF. The DNA of the CDR3 is TGTGCCAGCAGCTGGGGGGGGAACACTGAAGCTTTCTTT.